This TCR beta chain was recovered during a study of post-analysis software for immune sequencing data. Study details: Recorded subtypes: relapsing-remitting, secondary progressive, progressive-relapsing; some patients unannotated. Points from the study as a whole: About five TRBV segments were more frequent in patients than controls; TRBV5-6, TRBV5-1 and TRBV20-1 belonged to this group. A significant reduction in normalized Chao1 diversity was observed in multiple sclerosis patients versus controls. Strong co-clustering by F measure was evident for samples that had been prepared in the same batch.

The CDR3 is 12 amino acids. Per the germline V gene, CDR1 is MNHEY and CDR2 is SVGAGI. Trimming took 6 bases from V and 7 from J, leaving 7 bases between them. As to this clonotype: Its target is unknown.

Unique molecular identifiers were present in the TCR beta cDNA libraries. From the PCR reads, TCRdb called clonotypes with MiXCR, one entry per CDR3 protein. The sample includes more than 450,000 distinct CDR3 sequences, roughly 47% of them seen just once. This sequence was found in a girl between 5 and 17 years old with multiple sclerosis. V and J are TRBV6-5 and TRBJ1-6; the D gene is possibly TRBD1 (5 bases). Sequencing was carried out using blood. CDR3 DNA sequence: TGTGCCAGCAGACAGGCGAATTCACCCCTCCACTTT. It yields the protein CASRQANSPLHF.